The 13 T cell receptor beta chains below were found in one sample sequenced in a study of PD-L1 blockade in urothelial cancer. Sequencing used immunoSEQ multiplex PCR; TCRdb keeps in-frame clones, though not all of them. Among 25,000 to 35,000 clones listed, 80% to 90% were seen once. The time point: peripheral blood 6 weeks after treatment start. Specimen: PBMCs, collected around atezolizumab (anti-PD-L1) treatment. These receptors were collected from a man between 65 and 85 years old with urothelial cancer.

The chain combines TRBV4-3 with TRBJ2-7, with 8 bases matching TRBD1. After removal of 3 bases from V and 1 base from J, the junction contained 14 bases not matched to a gene. Germline V gives CDR1 LGHNA, CDR2 YSLEER. There are 18 residues in the CDR3. This chain's CDR3 is CASSQSRPWTGNSYEQYF. The CDR3, as DNA: TGCGCCAGCAGCCAGAGCCGACCCTGGACAGGGAATTCCTACGAGCAGTACTTC.

This clone was detected only once. The CDR3 reads CASRSPGETQYF. CDR3 coding DNA: TGTGCCAGCCGCAGCCCAGGGGAGACCCAGTACTTC. J is TRBJ2-5 and V is TRBV28; a weak D match, TRBD1 (5 bases). Germline CDR1 and CDR2: MDHEN and SYDVKM. The V gene lost 8 bases and the J gene lost 5 bases, with 12 bases spanning the gap. The CDR3 is 12 residues long. The full variable domain, with the rest looked up from reference TRBV28 and TRBJ2-5, is DVKVTQSSRYLVKRTGEKVFLECVQDMDHENMFWYRQDPGLGLRLIYFSYDVKMKEKGDIPEGYSVSREKKERFSLILESASTNQTSMYLCASRSPGETQYFGPGTRLLVL.

V gene TRBV9 combines with J gene TRBJ2-2; D ambiguous. CDR3 length equals 13 residues. Germline CDR1 reads SGDLS; CDR2 reads YYNGEE. The V end lost 1 base, the J end lost 8 bases, and 9 bases lay between the germline ends. CDR3 coding DNA: TGTGCCAGCAGCGTATCTGTCTCTGGGGAGCTGTTTTTT. The encoded protein is CASSVSVSGELFF.

This clone was counted a single time. The chain has TRBV4-3 and TRBJ2-4, with D possibly TRBD1 on 6 matching bases. Trimming shortened V by 0 bases and J by 9 bases, and 12 bases separated the two germline ends. In germline, CDR1 is LGHNA, CDR2 YSLEER. The CDR3 is made up of 14 amino acids. CDR3 bases: TGCGCCAGCAGCCAAGAAACAGGGCTGGGCATTCAGTACTTC. Its protein is CASSQETGLGIQYF.

The CDR3 coding sequence is TGTGCCAGTAGTCCCTTTGGGACAGGGGGCGTTCAGCCCCAGCATTTT. Protein product: CASSPFGTGGVQPQHF. The chain joins TRBV19 to TRBJ1-5; 12 nucleotides match TRBD1. The CDR3 is made up of 16 amino acids. The trim removed 5 bases at V and 6 bases at J, leaving 8 bases unmatched. CDR1 LNHDA and CDR2 SQIVND come from the germline V gene (reference sequence).

This sequence joins TRBV5-1 and TRBJ2-3; a weak D match, TRBD1 (5 bases). The germline V gene encodes CDR1 SGHRS and CDR2 YFSETQ. V was pared by 4 bases and J by 6 bases, with 12 bases between. The CDR3 has 13 residues. CDR3: CASSDRYDDTQYF. The CDR3 nucleotides are TGCGCCAGCAGCGACAGATACGACGATACGCAGTATTTT.

J is TRBJ1-2 and V is TRBV19; tentative D call: TRBD1 (5 bases). V lost 3 bases to trimming and J lost 4 bases, with 15 bases between them. Germline-derived CDR1 and CDR2 are LNHDA and SQIVND (reference sequence). The CDR3 has 15 amino acids. The CDR3 DNA follows: TGTGCCAGTAGTATGGGCAGGGTGACTGTCTATGGCTACACCTTC. This gives the protein CASSMGRVTVYGYTF.

CDR3 amino acids: CASSSLAGAAGELFF. CDR3 sequence (DNA): TGCGCCAGCAGCTCACTAGCGGGGGCGGCCGGGGAGCTGTTTTTT. The chain is built from TRBV5-1 and TRBJ2-2; 11 nucleotides align to TRBD2. There are 15 residues in the CDR3. Trimming at V came to 3 bases and at J to 6 bases, leaving 4 bases not matched to a gene. CDR1 and CDR2 (germline): SGHRS, YFSETQ.

V gene TRBV5-5 combines with J gene TRBJ1-4, with TRBD1 matching over 9 bases. The CDR3 runs 16 residues. From germline, CDR1 is SGHKS and CDR2 YYEKEE (reference sequence). V trimming: 0 bases; J trimming: 10 bases; junction bases outside the gene matches: 10. The chain's CDR3 is CASSLASGQGGGKLFF. In nucleotides, the CDR3 is TGTGCCAGCAGCTTGGCATCGGGACAGGGAGGTGGAAAACTGTTTTTT.

The chain links TRBV4-1 to TRBJ1-1; unclear D gene. Germline values: CDR1 MGHRA, CDR2 YSYEKL. Trimming took 5 bases from V and 5 from J, leaving 12 bases between them. The CDR3 runs 13 residues. CDR3 coding DNA: TGCGCCAGCAGCGAGGGAAGAGAGACTGAAGCTTTCTTT. Amino acid sequence: CASSEGRETEAFF.

The chain has TRBV6-5 and TRBJ1-4; 8 positions agree with TRBD1. With 5 bases clipped from V and 6 bases from J, the junction kept 5 bases outside the gene matches. CDR1 MNHEY and CDR2 SVGAGI come from the germline V gene. The CDR3 sequence is 14 residues long. Here the CDR3 DNA reads TGTGCCAGCAGTCCACAGGGGGGAGATGAAAAACTGTTTTTT. Protein: CASSPQGGDEKLFF.

This rearrangement joins TRBV2 to TRBJ1-1; 8 positions match TRBD1. The V segment lost 3 bases and the J segment 1 base; nucleotides outside the gene matches: 1. Per the germline V gene, CDR1 is SNHLY and CDR2 is FYNNEI. CDR3 length: 14 amino acids. The CDR3 coding sequence is TGTGCCAGCAGTGAGACAGGGGCGAACACTGAAGCTTTCTTT. This gives the protein CASSETGANTEAFF.

The V and J genes are TRBV28 and TRBJ2-7; weak D call: TRBD1 (6 bases). The CDR3 loop spans 12 amino acids. Trimming removed 6 bases at V and 4 bases at J, with 10 bases between. The V gene's germline CDR1 is MDHEN and CDR2 SYDVKM. Here the CDR3 DNA reads TGTGCCAGCAGGAGACAGGAGTACGAGCAGTACTTC. Translating gives CASRRQEYEQYF.